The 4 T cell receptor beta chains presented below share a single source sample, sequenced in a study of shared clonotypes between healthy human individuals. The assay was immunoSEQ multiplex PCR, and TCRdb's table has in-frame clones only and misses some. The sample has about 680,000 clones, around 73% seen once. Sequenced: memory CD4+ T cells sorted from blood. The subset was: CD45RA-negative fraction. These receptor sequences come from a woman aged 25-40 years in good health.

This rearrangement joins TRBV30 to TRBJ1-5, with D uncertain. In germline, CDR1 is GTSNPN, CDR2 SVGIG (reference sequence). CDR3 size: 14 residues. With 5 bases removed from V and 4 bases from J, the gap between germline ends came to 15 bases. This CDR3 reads CAWAGGRKNQPQHF. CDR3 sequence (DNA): TGTGCCTGGGCTGGTGGACGGAAAAATCAGCCCCAGCATTTT.

The CDR3 protein is CASSGAAQGLSYEQYF. CDR3 DNA sequence: TGCGCCAGCAGTGGGGCAGCCCAAGGTTTGTCCTACGAGCAGTACTTC. This rearrangement joins TRBV10-2 to TRBJ2-7; no reliable D call. The CDR3 consists of 16 residues. Germline V lookup: CDR1 WSHSY, CDR2 SAAADI. V was shortened by 4 bases and J by 1 base, with 17 bases between the two germline ends.

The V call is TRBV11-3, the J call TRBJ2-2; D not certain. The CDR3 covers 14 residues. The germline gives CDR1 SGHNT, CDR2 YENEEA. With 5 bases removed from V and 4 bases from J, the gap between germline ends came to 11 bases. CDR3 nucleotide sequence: TGTGCCAGCAGCAAGGGTACCTTCACCGGGGAGCTGTTTTTT. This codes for CASSKGTFTGELFF.

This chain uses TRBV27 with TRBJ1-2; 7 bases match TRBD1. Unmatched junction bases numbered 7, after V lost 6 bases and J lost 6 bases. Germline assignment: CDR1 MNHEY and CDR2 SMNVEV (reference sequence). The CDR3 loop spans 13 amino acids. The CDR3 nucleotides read TGTGCCAGCAGCCGGAAGGGGGCGGATGGCTACACCTTC. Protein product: CASSRKGADGYTF.